These 5 T cell receptor beta chains share one sample of origin, sequenced in a study of blood T cells in healthy people across ages. With a J-beta primer mix and a sample-barcoded 5' primer, a second PCR ran about 7 to 12 cycles. TCRdb re-called the 5' RACE reads with MiXCR, one entry per CDR3 protein. The data hold about 1.7 million distinct CDR3 sequences, with over 25% observed a single time. Material: blood. The receptors were sampled from a woman in her thirties in good health.

V gene TRBV6-5 combines with J gene TRBJ2-3, with 8 bases matching TRBD2. Germline V gene sequence: CDR1 MNHEY, CDR2 SVGAGI. The CDR3 consists of 15 residues. With 7 bases clipped from V and 2 bases from J, the junction kept 8 bases outside the gene matches. CDR3 sequence (DNA): TGTGCCAGCACTGCCCGCGGGGGGTACACAGATACGCAGTATTTT. Protein: CASTARGGYTDTQYF.

This clonotype was detected a few times. The chain links TRBV7-9 to TRBJ2-1; no definite D call. Germline loops: CDR1 SEHNR, CDR2 FQNEAQ (reference sequence). The CDR3 consists of 14 residues. Deletions cut 6 bases from V and 9 bases from J, with 18 bases between. The CDR3: CASSYYGDDSEQFF. CDR3 nucleotide sequence: TGTGCCAGCAGTTATTACGGAGACGATAGTGAGCAGTTCTTC.

Points on this clonotype: This may come from a read error, since a much larger clone is one base off. The CDR3 DNA reads TGTGCCGGCAGTTACGGTGCAGGACAGGGTGACATTCAGTACTTC. Its translation is CAGSYGAGQGDIQYF. This chain joins TRBV6-6 and TRBJ2-4; 8 bases line up with TRBD1. The CDR3 contains 15 residues. Germline-derived CDR1 and CDR2 are MNHNY and SVGAGI (reference sequence).

This clonotype was observed many times. The J gene is TRBJ2-1, the V gene TRBV7-2; 14 bases agree with TRBD2. V lost 5 bases and J lost 6; bases outside the gene matches: 9. Germline V gene data show CDR1 as SGHTA and CDR2 as FQGNSA. The CDR3 length is 17 residues. DNA of the CDR3: TGTGCCAGCAGCCCCCGGACTAGCGGGAGGACTCGCAATGAGCAGTTCTTC. Residues: CASSPRTSGRTRNEQFF.

The chain links TRBV6-6 to TRBJ2-1; D is unclear. This CDR3 comprises 13 residues. V shed 8 bases and J shed 5 bases, with 13 bases lying between them. Germline assignment: CDR1 MNHNY and CDR2 SVGAGI (reference sequence). The CDR3 here is CASRRTPDNEQFF. DNA of the CDR3: TGTGCCAGCCGTAGGACCCCCGACAATGAGCAGTTCTTC.